This T cell receptor (beta chain) is from a study of spatial heterogeneity in lung cancer. The overall study: Consistent detection of more beta-chain than alpha-chain sequences was observed. Study-level results: In blood, ubiquitous expanded tumor TCRs appeared more at resection than follow-up.

To note about this clonotype: Its matching antigen is unknown.

TCRdb recomputed calls from the 5' RACE reads with MiXCR, one row per CDR3 protein. This table holds fewer than 50,000 distinct CDR3 sequences, roughly a tenth found once. As for time point: blood at routine non-recurrence follow-up after resection. V lost 3 bases and J lost 5; bases outside the gene matches: 7. The CDR3 loop spans 15 amino acids. Germline loops: CDR1 DFQATT, CDR2 SNEGSKA (reference sequence). The sequence was collected from a female donor with early-stage non-small cell lung cancer. The source material was PBMCs, sampled at follow-up. The chain carries TRBV20-1 and TRBJ2-1; TRBD2 aligns across 10 bases. CDR3 sequence (DNA): TGCAGTGCTAGCTGGACTAGCGGAAATAACAATGAGCAGTTCTTC. It codes for CSASWTSGNNNEQFF.